The clone carrying this T cell receptor (beta chain) was recorded once. This entry comes from a study of blood T cell repertoires in COVID-19. About the study: Acute and convalescent COVID-19 specimens originated in the United States, Italy and Spain.

The CDR3 extends over 15 amino acids. The V end was cut by 4 bases, the J end by 0 bases, with 13 bases between. Germline CDR1 is MNHEY and CDR2 is SVGAGI. Libraries were prepared by immunoSEQ multiplex PCR; TCRdb keeps only in-frame clonotypes and omits some of them. Of 250,000 to 300,000 clones in the sample, 88% were seen once. The rearrangement links TRBV6-5 to TRBJ2-7; tentatively, D is TRBD1 (5 bases). This clonotype was sampled from a woman aged 40 to 50 who had recovered from COVID-19. Sample: peripheral blood. In DNA form, the CDR3 reads TGTGCCAGCAGTTCCCCCACAGGCCTCTCCTACGAGCAGTACTTC. Amino acid sequence: CASSSPTGLSYEQYF.